These 20 T cell receptor beta chains originate from one sample sequenced in a study of shared clonotypes between healthy human individuals. Only in-frame clones appear in the TCRdb table, and some are missing; sequencing was by immunoSEQ multiplex PCR. The table lists 1 million to 1.3 million clones, around 78% of them singletons. Sequencing was performed on memory CD4+ T cells from PBMCs. The subset here: CD45RA-negative fraction. The receptors originated from a man between 18 and 35 years old in good health. Some clones in this sample may be carry-over from other donors' samples.

The rearrangement uses TRBV28 and TRBJ1-2; 7 bases are shared with TRBD1. Germline CDR1 and CDR2: MDHEN and SYDVKM. The V segment lost 6 bases and the J segment 8 bases; nucleotides outside the gene matches: 9. CDR3 length: 13 amino acids. CDR3 nucleotides: TGTGCCAGCAGCAAAGACAGGGCCTTAGGCTACACCTTC. Protein sequence: CASSKDRALGYTF.

Points on this clone: This may arise from a read error, as a much more abundant clone is one base away. The chain joins TRBV25-1 to TRBJ1-1, with TRBD1 as a possible D gene (5 bases). CDR3 size: 13 residues. With 6 bases removed from V and 4 bases from J, the gap between germline ends came to 12 bases. Germline assignment: CDR1 MGHDK and CDR2 SYGVNS. The CDR3, as DNA: TGTGCCAGCAGCAGACAGACGAGCACTGAAGCTTTCTTT. It is translated as CASSRQTSTEAFF.

This clone was observed a handful of times. This sequence joins TRBV6-1 and TRBJ2-6; D is possibly TRBD1 (6 bases). Per germline, CDR1 MNHNS and CDR2 SASEGT. The germline V and J ends were trimmed by 4 bases and 0 bases, with 16 bases remaining between them. CDR3 length equals 18 residues. The CDR3 DNA reads TGTGCCAGCAGTGCTCAGGGGCTCAAGGGCTCTGGGGCCAACGTCCTGACTTTC. Residues: CASSAQGLKGSGANVLTF.

The rearrangement links TRBV7-9 to TRBJ1-4, with a weak D call TRBD1 (5 bases). Germline loops: CDR1 SEHNR, CDR2 FQNEAQ (reference sequence). V lost 0 bases and J 7 bases, leaving 15 bases between the germline ends. The CDR3 runs 16 residues. Written as DNA, the CDR3 is TGTGCCAGCAGCTTAGCTTCGCGGCAGGGTGGTGAAAAACTGTTTTTT. It codes for CASSLASRQGGEKLFF.

The rearrangement uses TRBV7-2 and TRBJ1-2; D is unclear. Per the germline V gene, CDR1 is SGHTA and CDR2 is FQGNSA. The CDR3 loop spans 14 amino acids. V shed 0 bases and J shed 8 bases, with 13 bases lying between them. The CDR3 DNA reads as TGTGCCAGCAGCTTAGCCCCAACCTCGGGCGGCTACACCTTC. This sequence encodes CASSLAPTSGGYTF.

This clone was observed at least ten times. The rearrangement links TRBV7-2 to TRBJ2-5; 10 bases align to TRBD2. J lost 3 bases, V lost 5 bases, and 6 bases had no gene match. The CDR3 consists of 15 residues. The V gene's germline CDR1 is SGHTA and CDR2 FQGNSA. CDR3 DNA: TGTGCCAGCAGCACCCGGACTAGCGGTAAAGAGACCCAGTACTTC. The encoded protein is CASSTRTSGKETQYF.

To note about this clone: The sample carries other DNA sequences with the same CDR3. The chain is built from TRBV19 and TRBJ2-3, with no clear D. V dropped 3 bases and J dropped 5 bases, with 9 bases sitting between them. The CDR3 runs 13 residues. Germline values: CDR1 LNHDA, CDR2 SQIVND (reference sequence). This chain's CDR3 is CASSIGRLDTQYF. The CDR3 DNA reads TGTGCCAGTAGTATCGGCCGGTTAGATACGCAGTATTTT.

The chain combines TRBV6-6 with TRBJ2-1; 9 bases line up with TRBD2. The CDR3 runs 15 residues. The germline V gene has CDR1 MNHNY and CDR2 SVGAGI (reference sequence). V gave up 6 bases and J gave up 4 bases; unmatched junction bases: 7. The CDR3 bases are TGTGCCAGCAGACAATTCGCGGGGGGGTACAATGAGCAGTTCTTC. As protein: CASRQFAGGYNEQFF.

V gene TRBV11-2 combines with J gene TRBJ1-5; D perhaps matches TRBD1 (5 bases). The V gene's germline CDR1 is SGHAT and CDR2 FQNNGV. The V end lost 5 bases, the J end lost 0 bases, and 17 bases lay between the germline ends. This CDR3 comprises 17 residues. The CDR3 coding sequence is TGTGCCAGCAGCCTCCAGGGCCCGGGCTATAGCAATCAGCCCCAGCATTTT. Its protein product is CASSLQGPGYSNQPQHF.

The rearrangement joins TRBV7-9 to TRBJ1-1; the D is unclear. The CDR3 is made up of 14 amino acids. Deletions cut 1 base from V and 3 bases from J, with 9 bases between. Germline lookup yields CDR1 SEHNR and CDR2 FQNEAQ (reference sequence). DNA of the CDR3: TGTGCCAGCAGCTTAGGGGCGGCGCACACTGAAGCTTTCTTT. Its protein is CASSLGAAHTEAFF.

The genes are TRBV5-1 and TRBJ2-3; 10 positions agree with TRBD1. The germline V gene encodes CDR1 SGHRS and CDR2 YFSETQ. The CDR3 length is 15 residues. The V and J ends lost 4 bases and 3 bases, in that order; junction bases with no gene match: 5. The CDR3 bases are TGCGCCAGCAGCGTCGGACAGGGGGGAACAGATACGCAGTATTTT. Protein sequence: CASSVGQGGTDTQYF.

V is TRBV28 and J is TRBJ2-4; D remains unclear. Trimming took off 10 bases at V and 1 base at J, with 14 bases between the two ends. Germline values: CDR1 MDHEN, CDR2 SYDVKM. The CDR3 consists of 14 residues. CDR3 residues: CATDPLGAKNIQYF. The DNA of the CDR3 is TGTGCCACCGACCCCCTGGGGGCCAAAAACATTCAGTACTTC.

The chain has TRBV30 and TRBJ2-7, with D perhaps TRBD2 (7 bases). The CDR3 has 14 amino acids. Per the germline V gene, CDR1 is GTSNPN and CDR2 is SVGIG (reference sequence). Trimming took 8 bases from V and 2 from J, leaving 19 bases between them. In DNA form, the CDR3 reads TGTGCCGGGACCTTCGGGGGGCTGGCCTACGAGCAGTACTTC. Its translation is CAGTFGGLAYEQYF.

The chain combines TRBV5-4 with TRBJ2-1; no reliable D call. Trimming shortened V by 4 bases and J by 1 base, and 21 bases separated the two germline ends. Germline CDR1 SGHNT, CDR2 YYREEE (reference sequence). CDR3 length: 18 residues. In nucleotides, the CDR3 is TGTGCCAGCAGCGTCTCTGTATCCGGGTTTCGTTCCTACAATGAGCAGTTCTTC. Translating it yields CASSVSVSGFRSYNEQFF.

The rearrangement uses TRBV6-6 and TRBJ2-3; D uncertain. Between the trimmed V and J ends, which lost 2 bases and 2 bases, there was a span of 5 bases. This CDR3 has 13 amino acids. Germline CDR1 and CDR2: MNHNY and SVGAGI (reference sequence). DNA for the CDR3: TGTGCCAGCAGTTACCATTTCACAGATACGCAGTATTTT. Protein sequence: CASSYHFTDTQYF.

This clone was seen a handful of times. The CDR3 region has the DNA TGTGCCAGCAGCCTACAGAGGGTGGGGAATGAAAAACTGTTTTTT. It is translated as CASSLQRVGNEKLFF. The V call is TRBV7-9, the J call TRBJ1-4; no clear D. The V end lost 5 bases, the J end lost 5 bases, and 15 bases lay between the germline ends. The CDR3 has 15 residues. The germline V gene has CDR1 SEHNR and CDR2 FQNEAQ (reference sequence).

The chain employs TRBV4-3 and TRBJ2-7, with a possible D match to TRBD2 (6 bases). V lost 1 base and J 6 bases, leaving 7 bases between the germline ends. The CDR3 has 12 residues. The germline V gene has CDR1 LGHNA and CDR2 YSLEER. In nucleotides, the CDR3 is TGCGCCAGCAGCCAAGTGGGAGGCGAGCAGTACTTC. It yields the protein CASSQVGGEQYF.

The rearrangement joins TRBV9 to TRBJ2-6; possible D gene TRBD2, 6 bases. Trimming removed 4 bases from V and 3 bases from J, with 17 bases in between. Looked up from germline, CDR1 is SGDLS and CDR2 is YYNGEE. This CDR3 has 17 residues. CDR3: CASSSQVHGGGANVLTF. In nucleotides, the CDR3 is TGTGCCAGCAGCAGCCAAGTTCACGGGGGTGGGGCCAACGTCCTGACTTTC.

The chain couples TRBV20-1 to TRBJ2-7; D not resolved. Trimming cost V 5 bases and J 7 bases, with 12 bases left between them. This CDR3 contains 11 residues. Germline loops: CDR1 DFQATT, CDR2 SNEGSKA (reference sequence). CDR3 sequence (DNA): TGCAGTGCTCCCTGGACCGGGGAGCAGTACTTC. Its translation: CSAPWTGEQYF.

The chain has TRBV9 and TRBJ2-5, with D hard to call. V gave up 0 bases and J gave up 4 bases, with 10 bases separating them. Germline CDR1 SGDLS, CDR2 YYNGEE. This CDR3 is built from 14 residues. Written as DNA, the CDR3 is TGTGCCAGCAGCGTAGCGGAAATCCCAGAGACCCAGTACTTC. Translating it yields CASSVAEIPETQYF. Variable domain in full (rest from reference TRBV9 and TRBJ2-5): DSGVTQTPKHLITATGQRVTLRCSPRSGDLSVYWYQQSLDQGLQFLIQYYNGEERAKGNILERFSAQQFPDLHSELNLSSLELGDSALYFCASSVAEIPETQYFGPGTRLLVL.